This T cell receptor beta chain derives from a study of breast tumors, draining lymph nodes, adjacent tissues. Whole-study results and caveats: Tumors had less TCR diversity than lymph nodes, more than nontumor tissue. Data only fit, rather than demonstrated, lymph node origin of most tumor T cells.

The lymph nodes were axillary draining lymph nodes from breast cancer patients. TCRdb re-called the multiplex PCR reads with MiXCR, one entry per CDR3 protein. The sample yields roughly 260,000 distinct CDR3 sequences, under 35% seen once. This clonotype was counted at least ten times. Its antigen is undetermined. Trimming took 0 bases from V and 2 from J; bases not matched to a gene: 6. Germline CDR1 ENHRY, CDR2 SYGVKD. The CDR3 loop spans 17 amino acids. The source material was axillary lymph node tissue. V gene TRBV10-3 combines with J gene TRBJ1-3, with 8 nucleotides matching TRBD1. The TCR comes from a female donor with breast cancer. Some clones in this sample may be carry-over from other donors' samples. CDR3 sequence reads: CAISESFGQGAGNTIYF. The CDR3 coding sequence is TGTGCCATCAGTGAGTCGTTTGGACAGGGAGCTGGAAACACCATATATTTT.